This TCR beta chain was found in a study of graft-versus-host responses after intestinal transplantation. Using immunoSEQ multiplex PCR, the repertoire was profiled, and TCRdb retains in-frame clones only, with some absent. The sample shows roughly 80,000 clones, around 93% of them seen only once. Points on this clone: The target antigen is unknown.

With 2 bases clipped from V and 8 bases from J, the junction kept 6 bases outside the gene matches. Germline V CDR1 and CDR2: SGHTA, FQGTGA. The CDR3 is 14 amino acids. Study-wide points: When patients had graft-donor T cell macrochimerism, their allografts held high graft-versus-host to host-versus-graft clonal ratios.

This material consisted of PBMCs, taken 98 days after intestinal transplantation. The TCR comes from a human patient who received an intestinal transplant, so some T cells may come from the graft donor. The chain couples TRBV7-3 to TRBJ2-1; TRBD2 agrees at 7 bases. For the CDR3, the DNA is TGTGCCAGCAGCTTAGAGCCTAGCGGTTATGAGCAGTTCTTC. Encoded protein: CASSLEPSGYEQFF.